The TCR beta chain under discussion was sequenced for a study of cytomegalovirus exposure and HLA in healthy donors. After removal of 5 bases from V and 6 bases from J, the junction contained 13 bases not matched to a gene. This CDR3 spans 17 amino acids. Germline V lookup: CDR1 MDHEN, CDR2 SYDVKM. Study-wide findings and caveats: Overall, around 160 TCR beta chains were annotated as cytomegalovirus-associated. As confirmed in vitro, three CMV-associated chains were specific for CMV antigens. Per a later analysis, 15,000 to 20,000 TCR beta sequences showed association with HLA alleles at 0.05 false discovery rate.

Concerning this clone: Antigen specificity is unknown.

The PCR contained 60 Vbeta and 13 Jbeta primers. Measured with immunoSEQ multiplex PCR; TCRdb has only the in-frame clones, and not every one. Of 95,000 to 150,000 clones listed, about four fifths are singletons. The clonotype comes from a woman aged 40 to 49 in good health and CMV-seropositive. Input material: PBMCs. V gene TRBV28 combines with J gene TRBJ2-1; 10 nucleotides agree with TRBD2. As DNA, the CDR3 is TGTGCCAGCAGTGGGAGGCGGAGCGGGAGGGCCGTCAATGAGCAGTTCTTC. Protein: CASSGRRSGRAVNEQFF.